This T cell receptor beta chain was profiled in a study of somatic mutations in cytotoxic T cells in rheumatoid arthritis. Turning to the study itself: Blood (about 31 ml EDTA) from each patient was taken right after diagnosis, before any treatment.

The assay was immunoSEQ multiplex PCR, and TCRdb's table has in-frame clones only and misses some. The sample holds 2,700 or so clones, roughly 80% seen once. V gave up 8 bases and J gave up 5 bases; unmatched junction bases: 10. CDR1 MNHNS and CDR2 SASEGT come from the germline V gene. The CDR3 consists of 15 residues. This receptor was taken from a man aged 55 to 70 with rheumatoid arthritis. The chain recombines TRBV6-1 with TRBJ2-5; 11 bases line up with TRBD2. Sequencing input: CD8+ T cells sorted from blood. The CDR3: CASRLWSSGRETQYF. In nucleotides, the CDR3 is TGTGCCAGCCGCCTCTGGTCTAGCGGGAGGGAGACCCAGTACTTC.